Included here is one T cell receptor (beta chain) sequence, with context. What it binds is not known. CDR3 size: 14 residues. Per germline, CDR1 SGHTA and CDR2 FQGNSA. Trimming removed 1 base from V and 8 bases from J, with 14 bases in between. The source of the sample is a study of PD-1 blockade in classical Hodgkin lymphoma. Notes on the study in general: The CD4+ diversity rise by C4D1 was clearest in complete responders. Newly diagnosed patients were reported to start with lower TCR diversity than healthy donors.

Each patient's relapse followed autologous stem cell transplantation, and brentuximab vedotin exposure varied. TCRdb's copy holds only in-frame clones and misses some; the assay was immunoSEQ multiplex PCR. The sample has more than 20,000 clones; 65% to 90% are singletons. The TCR comes from a human donor with classical Hodgkin lymphoma. Sequencing used peripheral blood mononuclear cells (PBMCs), obtained at baseline. V usage is TRBV7-2 and J usage is TRBJ1-2; the D is unclear. The CDR3 reads CASSLESVIGGYTF. CDR3 DNA: TGTGCCAGCAGCTTAGAATCGGTCATCGGGGGCTACACCTTC.